The TCR beta chain under discussion was sequenced for a study of technical replicates of blood from a few donors. Clones were sequenced by immunoSEQ multiplex PCR, and TCRdb holds only the in-frame ones, with some missing. The profile shows about 12,000 clones, roughly 96% of them singletons. Trimming took off 3 bases at V and 9 bases at J, with 12 bases between the two ends. CDR1 is MRHNA and CDR2 is SNTAGT in the germline V gene. This CDR3 comprises 13 residues. The sequenced material came from PBMCs. This TCR was recovered from a human donor in good health. The chain has TRBV6-4 and TRBJ1-5; D may be TRBD1 (5 bases). CDR3 bases: TGTGCCAGCAGTGAGGGGCTCCGTGGGCCCCAGCATTTT. This gives the protein CASSEGLRGPQHF.